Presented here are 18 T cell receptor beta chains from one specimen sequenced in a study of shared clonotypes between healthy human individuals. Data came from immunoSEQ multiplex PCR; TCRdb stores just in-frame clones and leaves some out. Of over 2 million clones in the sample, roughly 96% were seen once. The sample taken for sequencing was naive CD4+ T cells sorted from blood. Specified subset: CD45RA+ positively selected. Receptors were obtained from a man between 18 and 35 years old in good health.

In nucleotides, the CDR3 is TGTGCCAGCAGCCTCCCGGACAGGGAAGGGGACACTGAAGCTTTCTTT. This codes for CASSLPDREGDTEAFF. The chain links TRBV28 to TRBJ1-1; TRBD1 aligns across 8 bases. Germline V lookup: CDR1 MDHEN, CDR2 SYDVKM. This CDR3 is 16 amino acids long. With V trimmed by 6 bases and J by 3 bases, 12 bases remained unmatched.

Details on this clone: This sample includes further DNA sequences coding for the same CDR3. CDR3 nucleotides: TGTGCCAGCAGCCTTGGGGGCGAGCAGTTCTTC. Translating it yields CASSLGGEQFF. V and J are TRBV11-2 and TRBJ2-1; a possible D gene is TRBD1 (6 bases). Trimming took off 5 bases at V and 10 bases at J, with 9 bases between the two ends. The CDR3 is 11 amino acids. Germline CDR1 reads SGHAT; CDR2 reads FQNNGV.

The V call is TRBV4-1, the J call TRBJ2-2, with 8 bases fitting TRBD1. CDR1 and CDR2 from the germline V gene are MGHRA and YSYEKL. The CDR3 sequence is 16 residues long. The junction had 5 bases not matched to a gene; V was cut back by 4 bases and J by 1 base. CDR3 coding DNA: TGCGCCAGCAGCCCGGGCAGGGGGCTGAACACCGGGGAGCTGTTTTTT. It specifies CASSPGRGLNTGELFF.

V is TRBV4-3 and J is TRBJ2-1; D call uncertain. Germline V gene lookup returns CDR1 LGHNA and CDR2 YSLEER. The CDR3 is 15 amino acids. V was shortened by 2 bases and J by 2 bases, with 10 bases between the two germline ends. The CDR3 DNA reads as TGCGCCAGCAGCCAATCCCAGAGTACCTACAATGAGCAGTTCTTC. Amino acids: CASSQSQSTYNEQFF.

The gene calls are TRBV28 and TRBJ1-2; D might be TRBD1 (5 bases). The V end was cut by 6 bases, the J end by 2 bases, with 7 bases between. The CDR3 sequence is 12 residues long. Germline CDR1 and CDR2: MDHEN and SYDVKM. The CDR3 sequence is CASSRQNYGYTF. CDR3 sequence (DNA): TGTGCCAGCAGCCGACAGAACTATGGCTACACCTTC.

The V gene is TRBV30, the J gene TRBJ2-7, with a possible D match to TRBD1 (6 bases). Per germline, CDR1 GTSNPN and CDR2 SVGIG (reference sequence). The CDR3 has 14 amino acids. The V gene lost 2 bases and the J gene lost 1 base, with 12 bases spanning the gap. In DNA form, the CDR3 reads TGTGCCTGGAGTACAGGGACATTGTCCTACGAGCAGTACTTC. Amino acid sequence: CAWSTGTLSYEQYF.

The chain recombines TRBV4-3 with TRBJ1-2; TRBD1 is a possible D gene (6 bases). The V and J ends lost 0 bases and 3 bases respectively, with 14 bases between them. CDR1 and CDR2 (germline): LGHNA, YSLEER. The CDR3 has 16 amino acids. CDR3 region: CASSQDSGTNYYGYTF. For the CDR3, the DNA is TGCGCCAGCAGCCAAGATTCCGGGACAAACTACTATGGCTACACCTTC.

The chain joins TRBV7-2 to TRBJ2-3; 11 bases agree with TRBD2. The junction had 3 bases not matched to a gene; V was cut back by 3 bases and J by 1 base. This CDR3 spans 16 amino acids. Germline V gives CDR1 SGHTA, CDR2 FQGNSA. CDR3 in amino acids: CASSFPLAGGTDTQYF. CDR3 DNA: TGTGCCAGCAGCTTCCCACTAGCGGGAGGCACAGATACGCAGTATTTT.

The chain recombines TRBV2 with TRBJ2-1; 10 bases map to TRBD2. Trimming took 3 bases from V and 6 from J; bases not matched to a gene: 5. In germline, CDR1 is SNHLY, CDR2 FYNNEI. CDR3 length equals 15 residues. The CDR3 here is CASSDASGRGNEQFF. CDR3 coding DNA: TGTGCCAGCAGTGATGCTAGCGGGAGAGGCAATGAGCAGTTCTTC.

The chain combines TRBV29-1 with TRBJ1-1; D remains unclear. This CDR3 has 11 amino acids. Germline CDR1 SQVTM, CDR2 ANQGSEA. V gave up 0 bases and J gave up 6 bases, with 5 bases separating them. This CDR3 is CSVEDWAEAFF. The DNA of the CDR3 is TGCAGCGTTGAAGACTGGGCTGAAGCTTTCTTT.

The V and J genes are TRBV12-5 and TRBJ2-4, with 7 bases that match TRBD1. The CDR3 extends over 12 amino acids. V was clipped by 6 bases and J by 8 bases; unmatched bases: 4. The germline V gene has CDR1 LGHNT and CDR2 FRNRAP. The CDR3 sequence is CASGPTGDIQYF. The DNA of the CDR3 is TGTGCTAGTGGGCCAACAGGGGACATTCAGTACTTC.

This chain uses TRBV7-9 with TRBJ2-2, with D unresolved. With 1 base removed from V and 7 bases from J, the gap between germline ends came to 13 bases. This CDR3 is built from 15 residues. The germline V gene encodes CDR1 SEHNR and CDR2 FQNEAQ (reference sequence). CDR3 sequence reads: CASSLELSTNGELFF. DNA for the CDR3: TGTGCCAGCAGCTTAGAACTTTCCACAAACGGGGAGCTGTTTTTT.

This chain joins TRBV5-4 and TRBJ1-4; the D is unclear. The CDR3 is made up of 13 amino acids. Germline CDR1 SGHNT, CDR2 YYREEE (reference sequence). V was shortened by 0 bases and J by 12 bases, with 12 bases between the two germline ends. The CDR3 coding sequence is TGTGCCAGCAGCTTGGACGGTCGGAGGGAACTGTTTTTT. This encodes CASSLDGRRELFF.

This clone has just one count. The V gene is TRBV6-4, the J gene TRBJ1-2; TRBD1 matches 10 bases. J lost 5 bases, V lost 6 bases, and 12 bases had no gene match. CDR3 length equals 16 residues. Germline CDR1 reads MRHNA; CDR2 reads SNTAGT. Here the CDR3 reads CASSRNPGQGIYGYTF. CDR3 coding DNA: TGTGCCAGCAGCCGAAACCCGGGACAGGGGATTTATGGCTACACCTTC.

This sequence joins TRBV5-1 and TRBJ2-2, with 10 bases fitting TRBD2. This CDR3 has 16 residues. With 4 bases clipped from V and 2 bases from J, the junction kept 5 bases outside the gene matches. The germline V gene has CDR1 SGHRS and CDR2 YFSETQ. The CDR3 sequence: CASSIGLADNTGELFF. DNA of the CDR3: TGCGCCAGCAGCATCGGACTAGCGGATAACACCGGGGAGCTGTTTTTT.

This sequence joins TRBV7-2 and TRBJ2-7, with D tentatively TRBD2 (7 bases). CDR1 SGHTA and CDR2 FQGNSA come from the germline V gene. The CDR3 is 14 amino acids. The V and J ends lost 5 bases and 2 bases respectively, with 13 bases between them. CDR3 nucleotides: TGTGCCAGCAGCCCCAAGCGGGACACCTACGAGCAGTACTTC. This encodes CASSPKRDTYEQYF. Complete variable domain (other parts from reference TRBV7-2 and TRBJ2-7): GAGVSQSPSNKVTEKGKDVELRCDPISGHTALYWYRQSLGQGLEFLIYFQGNSAPDKSGLPSDRFSAERTGGSVSTLTIQRTQQEDSAVYLCASSPKRDTYEQYFGPGTRLTVT.

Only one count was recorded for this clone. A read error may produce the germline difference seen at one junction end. The CDR3 DNA sequence: TGTGCCACAACTCCGGGACAGGCTAAATATGGCTACACCTTC. Amino acid sequence: CATTPGQAKYGYTF. The V gene is TRBV19, the J gene TRBJ1-2, with 8 bases identical to TRBD1. This CDR3 comprises 14 residues. CDR1 LNHDA and CDR2 SQIVND come from the germline V gene (reference sequence).

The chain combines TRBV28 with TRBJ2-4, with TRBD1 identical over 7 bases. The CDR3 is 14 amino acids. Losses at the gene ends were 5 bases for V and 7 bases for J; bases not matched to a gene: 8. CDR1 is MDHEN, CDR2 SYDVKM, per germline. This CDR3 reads CASSPSVGQNIQYF. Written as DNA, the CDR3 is TGTGCCAGCAGTCCCTCCGTGGGACAGAACATTCAGTACTTC. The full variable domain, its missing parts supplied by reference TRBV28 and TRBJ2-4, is DVKVTQSSRYLVKRTGEKVFLECVQDMDHENMFWYRQDPGLGLRLIYFSYDVKMKEKGDIPEGYSVSREKKERFSLILESASTNQTSMYLCASSPSVGQNIQYFGAGTRLSVL.